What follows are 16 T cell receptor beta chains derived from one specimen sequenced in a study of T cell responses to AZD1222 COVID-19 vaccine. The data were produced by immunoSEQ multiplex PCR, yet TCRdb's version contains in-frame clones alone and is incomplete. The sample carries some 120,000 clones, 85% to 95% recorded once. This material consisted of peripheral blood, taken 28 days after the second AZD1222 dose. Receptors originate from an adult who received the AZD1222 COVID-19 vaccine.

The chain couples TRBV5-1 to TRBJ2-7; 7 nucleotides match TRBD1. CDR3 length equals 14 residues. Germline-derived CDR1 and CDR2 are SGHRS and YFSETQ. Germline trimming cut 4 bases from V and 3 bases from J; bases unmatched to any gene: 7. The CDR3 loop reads CASSRTQGIYEQYF. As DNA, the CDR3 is TGCGCCAGCAGCCGGACACAGGGGATCTACGAGCAGTACTTC.

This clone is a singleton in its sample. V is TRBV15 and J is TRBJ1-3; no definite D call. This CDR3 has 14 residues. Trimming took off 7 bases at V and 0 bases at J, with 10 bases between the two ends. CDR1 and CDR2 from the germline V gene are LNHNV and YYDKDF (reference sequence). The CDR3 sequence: CATKPGGSGNTIYF. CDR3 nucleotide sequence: TGTGCCACCAAACCAGGAGGCTCTGGAAACACCATATATTTT. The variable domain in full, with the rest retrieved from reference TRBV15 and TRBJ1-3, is DAMVIQNPRYQVTQFGKPVTLSCSQTLNHNVMYWYQQKSSQAPKLLFHYYDKDFNNEADTPDNFQSRRPNTSFCFLDIRSPGLGDTAMYLCATKPGGSGNTIYFGEGSWLTVV.

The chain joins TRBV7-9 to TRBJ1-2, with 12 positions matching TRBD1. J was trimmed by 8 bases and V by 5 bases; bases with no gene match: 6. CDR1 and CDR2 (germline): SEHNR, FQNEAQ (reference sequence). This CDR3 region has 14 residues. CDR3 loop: CASSQGQGAFGYTF. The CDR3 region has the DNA TGTGCCAGCAGCCAGGGACAGGGGGCTTTCGGCTACACCTTC.

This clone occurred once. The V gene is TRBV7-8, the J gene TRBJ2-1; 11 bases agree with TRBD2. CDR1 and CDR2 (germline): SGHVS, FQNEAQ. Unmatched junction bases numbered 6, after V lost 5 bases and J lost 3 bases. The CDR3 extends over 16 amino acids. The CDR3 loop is CASSDHTSGSYNEQFF. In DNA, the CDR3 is TGTGCCAGCAGCGATCACACTAGCGGGAGCTACAATGAGCAGTTCTTC.

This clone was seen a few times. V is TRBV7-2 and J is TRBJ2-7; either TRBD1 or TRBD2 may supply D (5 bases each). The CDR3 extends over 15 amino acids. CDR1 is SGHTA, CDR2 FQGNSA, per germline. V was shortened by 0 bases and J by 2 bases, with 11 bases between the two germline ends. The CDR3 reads CASSLAGDGPYEQYF. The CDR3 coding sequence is TGTGCCAGCAGCTTAGCGGGGGACGGACCCTACGAGCAGTACTTC.

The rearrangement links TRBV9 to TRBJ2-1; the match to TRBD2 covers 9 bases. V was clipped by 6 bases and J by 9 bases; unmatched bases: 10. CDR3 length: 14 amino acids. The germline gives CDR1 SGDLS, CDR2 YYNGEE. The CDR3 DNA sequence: TGTGCCAGCAATGCGGGAGGGCCCTCGGGTGAGCAGTTCTTC. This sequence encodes CASNAGGPSGEQFF.

CDR3 coding DNA: TGTGCCAGCAGCCCCGGGACAGGGGCTTCCTACGAGCAGTACTTC. Amino acids: CASSPGTGASYEQYF. The chain joins TRBV7-6 to TRBJ2-7, with TRBD1 identical over 10 bases. V shed 5 bases, J shed 1 base, and the junction held 5 bases outside the gene matches. The CDR3 consists of 15 residues. In germline, CDR1 is SGHVS, CDR2 FNYEAQ.

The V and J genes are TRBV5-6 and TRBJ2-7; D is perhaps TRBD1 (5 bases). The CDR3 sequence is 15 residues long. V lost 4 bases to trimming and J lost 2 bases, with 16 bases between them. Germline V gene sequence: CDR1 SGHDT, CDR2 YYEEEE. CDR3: CASSENRISTYEQYF. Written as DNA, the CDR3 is TGTGCCAGCAGCGAAAACAGGATAAGCACCTACGAGCAGTACTTC. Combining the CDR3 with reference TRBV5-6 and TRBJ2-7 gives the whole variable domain DAGVTQSPTHLIKTRGQQVTLRCSPKSGHDTVSWYQQALGQGPQFIFQYYEEEERQRGNFPDRFSGHQFPNYSSELNVNALLLGDSALYLCASSENRISTYEQYFGPGTRLTVT.

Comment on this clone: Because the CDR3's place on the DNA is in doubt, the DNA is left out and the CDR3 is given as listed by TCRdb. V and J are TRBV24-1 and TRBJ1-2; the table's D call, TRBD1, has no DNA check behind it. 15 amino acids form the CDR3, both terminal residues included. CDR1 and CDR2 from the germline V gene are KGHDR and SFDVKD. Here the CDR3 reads CATSDRQGFGDGYTF.

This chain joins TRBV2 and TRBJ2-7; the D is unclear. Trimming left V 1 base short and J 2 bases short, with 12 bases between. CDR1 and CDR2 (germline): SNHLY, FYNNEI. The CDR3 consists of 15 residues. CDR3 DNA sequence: TGTGCCAGCAGTGAAGGGGTGGTAAAGCCCTACGAGCAGTACTTC. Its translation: CASSEGVVKPYEQYF.

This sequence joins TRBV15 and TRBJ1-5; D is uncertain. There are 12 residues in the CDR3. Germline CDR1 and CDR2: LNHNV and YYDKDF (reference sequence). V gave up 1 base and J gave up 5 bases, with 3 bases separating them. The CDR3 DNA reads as TGTGCCACCAGCAGAGGGCATCAGCCCCAGCATTTT. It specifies CATSRGHQPQHF.

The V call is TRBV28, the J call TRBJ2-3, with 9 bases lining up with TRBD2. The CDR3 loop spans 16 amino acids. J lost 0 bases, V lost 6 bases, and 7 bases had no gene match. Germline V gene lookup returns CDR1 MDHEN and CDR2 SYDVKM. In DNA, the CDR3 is TGTGCCAGCAGAGACACTAGCGGGCATAGCACAGATACGCAGTATTTT. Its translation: CASRDTSGHSTDTQYF.

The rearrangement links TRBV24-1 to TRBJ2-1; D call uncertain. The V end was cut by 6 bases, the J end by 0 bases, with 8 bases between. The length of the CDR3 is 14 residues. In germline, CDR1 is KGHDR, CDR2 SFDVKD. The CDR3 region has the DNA TGTGCCACCAGTAAGCACCACTCCTACAATGAGCAGTTCTTC. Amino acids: CATSKHHSYNEQFF.

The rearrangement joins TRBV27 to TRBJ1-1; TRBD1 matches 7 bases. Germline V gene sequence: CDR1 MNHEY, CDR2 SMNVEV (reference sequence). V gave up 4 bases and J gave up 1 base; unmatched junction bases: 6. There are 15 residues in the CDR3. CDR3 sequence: CASSYTDRANTEAFF. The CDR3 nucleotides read TGTGCCAGCAGTTACACAGACAGGGCGAACACTGAAGCTTTCTTT.

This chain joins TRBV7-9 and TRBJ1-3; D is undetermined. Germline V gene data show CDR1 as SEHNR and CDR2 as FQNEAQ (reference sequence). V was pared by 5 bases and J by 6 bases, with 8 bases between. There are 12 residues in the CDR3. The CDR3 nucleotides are TGTGCCAGCAGCCTCCTTGAAAACACCATATATTTT. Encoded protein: CASSLLENTIYF.

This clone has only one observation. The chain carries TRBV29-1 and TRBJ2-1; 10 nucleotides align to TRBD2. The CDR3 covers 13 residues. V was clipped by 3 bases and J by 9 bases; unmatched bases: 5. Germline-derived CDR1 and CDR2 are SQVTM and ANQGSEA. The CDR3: CSVDVAGGTEQFF. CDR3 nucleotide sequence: TGCAGCGTTGATGTAGCGGGAGGTACTGAGCAGTTCTTC.